Listed below are T cell receptor beta chains from one sample, sequenced in a study of shared clonotypes between healthy human individuals. Repertoires were generated with immunoSEQ multiplex PCR, while TCRdb's copy carries only in-frame clones and drops some. The table has about 680,000 clones, around 72% seen once. The specimen sequenced was memory CD4+ T cells sorted from blood. The receptors come from a woman aged 30 to 39 in good health. Both conserved end residues are part of each CDR3. D genes are given only for firm matches. Clone size, where shown, is once, few, many, or a class for clones that have expanded.

d_call,clone_size,j_call,v_call,cdr3_nt,cdr3_aa
-,-,TRBJ2-2,TRBV7-7,TGTGCCAGCAGCTTAGTGGGGAACGCGAACACCGGGGAGCTGTTTTTT,CASSLVGNANTGELFF
TRBD1,-,TRBJ1-4,TRBV4-1,TGCGCCAGCAGCCAGCCAAGGGGCAGGGGGGAAAAACTGTTTTTT,CASSQPRGRGEKLFF
-,few,TRBJ2-3,TRBV28,TGTGCCAGCAGTTCGTCCCCCGCAAATACGCAGTATTTT,CASSSSPANTQYF
TRBD2,-,TRBJ2-3,TRBV5-1,TGCGCCAGCAGCCCACAGACTAGCCCCACAGATACGCAGTATTTT,CASSPQTSPTDTQYF
-,-,TRBJ1-5,TRBV28,TGTGCCAGCAGCCGGAGGGGGAGTCAGCCCCAGCATTTT,CASSRRGSQPQHF
-,-,TRBJ2-5,TRBV5-1,TGCGCCAGCAGCCCCTCTGGAGGGATCCCCTGGGAGACCCAGTACTTC,CASSPSGGIPWETQYF
-,-,TRBJ2-3,TRBV18,TGTGCCAGCTCACCAGGAGCTTCAGATACGCAGTATTTT,CASSPGASDTQYF
TRBD2,many,TRBJ2-3,TRBV7-9,TGTGCCAGCAGTCTACTAGCGGGAGGGGGGGATACGCAGTATTTT,CASSLLAGGGDTQYF
-,-,TRBJ1-5,TRBV28,TGTGCCAGCAGTCTCTATGCCAATCAGCCCCAGCATTTT,CASSLYANQPQHF
TRBD1,-,TRBJ1-5,TRBV6-6,TGTGCCAGCAGTTATCAGGGGGACAGGGAAGATCAGCCCCAGCATTTT,CASSYQGDREDQPQHF
-,-,TRBJ2-7,TRBV7-9,TGTGCCAGCAGCGAGTCGGGTAGGGACGAGCAGTACTTC,CASSESGRDEQYF
-,-,TRBJ1-2,TRBV7-2,TGTGCCAGCAGCCCCTCACTGACAGGTGCGGCTGGCTACACCTTC,CASSPSLTGAAGYTF
-,-,TRBJ1-1,TRBV19,TGTGCCAGTTCGGCGTATTTGGAGCGGACTGAAGCTTTCTTT,CASSAYLERTEAFF
-,-,TRBJ1-2,TRBV6-1,TGTGCCGCCGGGGGTAACTATGGCTACACCTTC,CAAGGNYGYTF
-,-,TRBJ1-1,TRBV6-6,TGTGCCAGCAGTTACCGAGGCGTGACCACTGAAGCTTTCTTT,CASSYRGVTTEAFF
TRBD2,-,TRBJ2-1,TRBV25-1,TGTGCCAGCAGTTTAGCGGGAGTAAGGGGGTACAATGAGCAGTTCTTC,CASSLAGVRGYNEQFF
-,-,TRBJ2-2,TRBV28,TGTGCCAGCAGTTATCGAAGTCGCGGGGAGCTGTTTTTT,CASSYRSRGELFF
-,-,TRBJ1-1,TRBV11-3,TGTGCCAGCAGTGCTAGGGTAGGGACTGAAGCTTTCTTT,CASSARVGTEAFF
-,-,TRBJ2-3,TRBV29-1,TGCAGCGTTGAACTGGAGGGGCCAGATACGCAGTATTTT,CSVELEGPDTQYF
-,-,TRBJ1-5,TRBV28,TGTGCCAGCACCTCCGCGGCCTTACGGCCCGGCAATCAGCCCCAGCATTTT,CASTSAALRPGNQPQHF
-,-,TRBJ2-7,TRBV19,TGTGCCAGTAGTATTTTCGGATCCCGGGGCTACAAAGAGCAGTACTTC,CASSIFGSRGYKEQYF
TRBD2,-,TRBJ2-1,TRBV10-2,TGCGCCAGCAGTGAGAGGTTTGGACTAGTGGATGAGCAGTTCTTC,CASSERFGLVDEQFF
-,few,TRBJ1-2,TRBV19,TGTGCCAGCTCAAGGGGGGATGGCTACACCTTC,CASSRGDGYTF
TRBD1,many,TRBJ2-1,TRBV7-3,TGTGCCAGCAGCCAGGACAGGGGGGACTACAATGAGCAGTTCTTC,CASSQDRGDYNEQFF
TRBD1,-,TRBJ1-2,TRBV2,TGTGCCAGCAGTGTGAGAGGGGGCGCAGGCTACACCTTC,CASSVRGGAGYTF
TRBD2,-,TRBJ2-5,TRBV6-5,TGTGCCAGCACCACGGGGGGGAAAGAGACCCAGTACTTC,CASTTGGKETQYF
TRBD1,-,TRBJ1-2,TRBV5-1,TGCGCCAGCAGCCAGGGGACAGATGCTAACTATGGCTACACCTTC,CASSQGTDANYGYTF
-,-,TRBJ2-3,TRBV4-1,TGCGCCAGCAGCCAAGCCCTCGGGGGCGGACACACAGATACGCAGTATTTT,CASSQALGGGHTDTQYF
-,-,TRBJ1-4,TRBV30,TGTGCCTGGAGAACTCAACAGGGAGGGAAAGGGGAAAAACTGTTTTTT,CAWRTQQGGKGEKLFF
-,-,TRBJ1-5,TRBV6-6,TGTGCCAGCAGTTACCGACAGAATAGCAATCAGCCCCAGCATTTT,CASSYRQNSNQPQHF
TRBD2,-,TRBJ2-7,TRBV19,TGTGCCTTAGGACACGGACTAGCGGTGAAACCCTACGAGCAGTACTTC,CALGHGLAVKPYEQYF
-,few,TRBJ2-1,TRBV20-1,TGCAGTGCTATCCCCCTCAATGAGCAGTTCTTC,CSAIPLNEQFF
TRBD2,-,TRBJ2-7,TRBV27,TGTGCCAGCAGGCCGCCCAGGACTAGCGGGAGAGGCGAGCAGTACTTC,CASRPPRTSGRGEQYF
-,-,TRBJ1-3,TRBV28,TGTGCCAGCGGGGTTCCCGGCTCTGGAAACACCATATATTTT,CASGVPGSGNTIYF
-,-,TRBJ2-3,TRBV21-1,TGTGCCAGATACTGCAACCCTCTAGCGGGAGGGCCAGATACGCAGTATTTT,CARYCNPLAGGPDTQYF
-,few,TRBJ2-7,TRBV6-5,TGTGCCAGCAGTTACTCGCCTAGCAGCACCTACGAGCAGTACTTC,CASSYSPSSTYEQYF
TRBD1,-,TRBJ2-7,TRBV27,TGTGCCAGCAGTTCCATACTCGGGACAGGGGACCACGAGCAGTACTTC,CASSSILGTGDHEQYF
-,few,TRBJ2-1,TRBV18,TGTGCCAGCTCACCGGGTACGGGGGACAATGAGCAGTTCTTC,CASSPGTGDNEQFF
-,-,TRBJ1-5,TRBV19,TGTGCCAGTAGTATCGGGGGCAATCAGCCCCAGCATTTT,CASSIGGNQPQHF
-,-,TRBJ2-2,TRBV4-1,TGCGCCAGCAGCCAAGGTAGTCGGCGGACCGGGGAGCTGTTTTTT,CASSQGSRRTGELFF
-,-,TRBJ1-1,TRBV27,TGTGCCAGCAGTTTATCCTTCGGGGGGGCAGATCGTATCACTGAAGCTTTCTTT,CASSLSFGGADRITEAFF
TRBD2,-,TRBJ2-5,TRBV11-2,TGTGCCAGCAGCTTACCCGCGGGAGGGGGTGAGACCCAGTACTTC,CASSLPAGGGETQYF
-,many,TRBJ1-4,TRBV15,TGTGCCACCAGCAGAGACATTTTTGCCACCAATGAAAAACTGTTTTTT,CATSRDIFATNEKLFF
TRBD1,-,TRBJ2-7,TRBV30,TGTGCCTGGAGTTCTGGACAGGGGTACGAGCAGTACTTC,CAWSSGQGYEQYF
TRBD1,few,TRBJ1-6,TRBV25-1,TGTGCCAGCGGTGGACAGGGGGTGGATTCACCCCTCCACTTT,CASGGQGVDSPLHF
-,-,TRBJ1-2,TRBV6-1,TGTGCCAGCAGTGCCGGGACTACATATGGCTACACCTTC,CASSAGTTYGYTF